Sequencing of this T cell receptor (beta chain) was carried out in a study of blood T cell repertoires in COVID-19. Study summary: Whether acute or convalescent, the COVID-19 samples came from the United States, Italy and Spain. From T cells, B-cell-depleted T cells, or PBMCs came the material, which was cDNA or gDNA.

The germline V gene has CDR1 SGHAT and CDR2 FQNNGV. CDR3 length equals 15 residues. Trimming left V 4 bases short and J 4 bases short, with 16 bases between. In the study's own analysis: From reference gene primer amplification, estimates of nucleated cell counts were derived. Measured with immunoSEQ multiplex PCR; TCRdb has only the in-frame clones, and not every one. V and J calls plus clone size are reproduced from that table; the DNA served to infer D and trimming. The sample contains a few hundred thousand clones, 80% to 90% of which appear only once. The TCR was taken from a woman between 35 and 50 years old who had recovered from COVID-19. The sequencing input was peripheral blood. The chain has TRBV11-2 and TRBJ1-1; D is possibly TRBD1 (6 bases). CDR3 DNA sequence: TGTGCCAGCAGCTCGAGCGGGACAAGGGGCACTGAAGCTTTCTTT. Protein product: CASSSSGTRGTEAFF.